This TCR beta chain derives from a study of shared clonotypes between healthy human individuals. Overall study results and limits: Incompleteness in sorted-subset sequencing, despite large depth, was shown by rarefaction.

To note about this clone: Antigen unknown.

The CDR3 runs to 16 residues. Germline V gene sequence: CDR1 MGHRA, CDR2 YSYEKL. V trimming: 2 bases; J trimming: 4 bases; junction bases outside the gene matches: 6. Method: immunoSEQ multiplex PCR; TCRdb's copy keeps in-frame clones and lacks some. The sample lists approximately 2,300,000 clones; around 92% were seen once. This TCR came from a man aged 18 to 29 in good health. Some clones in this sample may be carry-over from other donors' samples. The sample was naive CD4+ T cells from PBMCs. Subset specified: CD45RA+ positively selected. The chain carries TRBV4-1 and TRBJ1-5; 9 bases agree with TRBD1. The CDR3: CASSQPQGARNQPQHF. The CDR3 DNA reads TGCGCCAGCAGCCAACCACAGGGGGCGCGTAATCAGCCCCAGCATTTT.